Below are 18 T cell receptor beta chains sequenced from a single sample in a study of CXCR3-negative and CXCR3-positive naive CD8 T cells. Carrying UMI labels, the TRB cDNA libraries were prepared through 5' RACE. TCRdb reprocessed the 5' RACE reads and reports one entry per CDR3 protein, with no DNA. Seen in this sample are around 26,000 distinct CDR3 sequences; the ten most common clones hold 2.8%. The sequencing input was naive CXCR3- CD8+ T cells from blood. This sample's subset: CD45RO-CCR7+CD27+CD95- naive CD8+ T cells lacking CXCR3 (TNR3-). The receptors come from a human donor in good health. Some clones in this sample may be carry-over from other donors' samples.

The gene calls are TRBV6-4 and TRBJ2-2. Germline values: CDR1 MRHNA, CDR2 SNTAGT. The CDR3 length is 13 residues. The CDR3 is CASSDEDAGEPFF.

The CDR3 here is CASSQSFTIATYNEQFF. This chain links TRBV3-1 with TRBJ2-1. The CDR3 contains 17 residues. Looked up from germline, CDR1 is LGHDT and CDR2 is YNNKEL (reference sequence).

The chain is built from TRBV5-1 and TRBJ2-2; TCRdb's D gene call, TRBD2, goes unchecked for lack of DNA. The CDR3 consists of 15 residues. The V gene's germline CDR1 is SGHRS and CDR2 YFSETQ. CDR3 protein: CASSLRTPAAGELFF.

The chain recombines TRBV12-3 or TRBV12-4 with TRBJ2-7; as DNA is missing, the TRBD1 call by TCRdb cannot be tested. This CDR3 contains 15 residues. The CDR3 protein is CASSSRQGAVREQYF.

V usage is TRBV6-4 and J usage is TRBJ2-2. Germline V gives CDR1 MRHNA, CDR2 SNTAGT. The CDR3 sequence is 14 residues long. CDR3 protein: CASSDLSYSGELFF.

The chain carries TRBV11-2 and TRBJ2-7. The CDR3 has 13 amino acids. Germline V gene lookup returns CDR1 SGHAT and CDR2 FQNNGV. CDR3 amino acids: CASSLDRSYEQYF.

The chain couples TRBV7-9 to TRBJ1-1; the TCRdb D gene call, TRBD1, has no DNA to confirm it. The germline V gene has CDR1 SEHNR and CDR2 FQNEAQ (reference sequence). CDR3 length: 14 amino acids. CDR3: CASRTGGVNTEAFF.

The V and J genes are TRBV6-2 or TRBV6-3 and TRBJ2-1; as DNA is missing, the TRBD2 call by TCRdb cannot be tested. The CDR3 contains 14 residues. Per germline, CDR1 MNHEY and CDR2 SVGEGT. The CDR3 here is CASSGTSGGNEQFF.

The rearrangement links TRBV29-1 to TRBJ2-1. The CDR3 consists of 14 residues. The germline CDR1 and CDR2 sequences are SQVTM and ANQGSEA. The CDR3 region is CSVECEDGYNEQFF.

This chain uses TRBV29-1 with TRBJ2-2; TCRdb's D call, TRBD1, is unchecked because there is no DNA. From germline, CDR1 is SQVTM and CDR2 ANQGSEA. This CDR3 contains 14 residues. This CDR3 reads CSVEDGAGTGELFF.

This chain joins TRBV23-1 and TRBJ2-5; TCRdb's assignment of TRBD1 cannot be checked, as there is no DNA. TRBV23-1 is an ORF for which the function is uncertain. The CDR3 is made up of 16 amino acids. The CDR3 sequence is CASSTGTGSVGKTQYF.

V and J are TRBV28 and TRBJ2-7; TCRdb names TRBD1, which stays unverified in the absence of DNA. Germline V CDR1 and CDR2: MDHEN, SYDVKM. The CDR3 covers 15 residues. CDR3 amino acids: CASNLGPTGAYEQYF.

The genes are TRBV6-5 and TRBJ2-5; TCRdb lists TRBD2, though no DNA is available to test this call. Germline V gene sequence: CDR1 MNHEY, CDR2 SVGAGI. The CDR3 length is 14 residues. This CDR3 reads CASSAGTVEETQYF.

The CDR3 here is CASSQEWNTGELFF. The chain combines TRBV14 with TRBJ2-2. The CDR3 has 14 amino acids. The germline gives CDR1 SGHDN, CDR2 FVKESK.

The chain combines TRBV6-4 with TRBJ2-2. Germline V CDR1 and CDR2: MRHNA, SNTAGT. This CDR3 is built from 14 residues. The CDR3: CASSERTDTGELFF.

In terms of frequency, this clonotype is medium-sized. The V and J genes are TRBV7-6 and TRBJ1-3; the TCRdb call, TRBD1, lacks DNA for checking. The germline gives CDR1 SGHVS, CDR2 FNYEAQ. The CDR3 contains 16 residues. CDR3 in amino acids: CASSHPQGYIEDTIYF.

The chain employs TRBV29-1 and TRBJ2-7; lacking DNA, the TRBD1 call made by TCRdb goes unchecked. Germline assignment: CDR1 SQVTM and CDR2 ANQGSEA. The CDR3 has 11 amino acids. The CDR3 loop reads CSSRDGYEQYF.

The rearrangement links TRBV28 to TRBJ2-1; lacking DNA, the TRBD1 call made by TCRdb goes unchecked. Germline V lookup: CDR1 MDHEN, CDR2 SYDVKM. The CDR3 is 17 amino acids. Here the CDR3 reads CASSRAQGSGLYNEQFF.